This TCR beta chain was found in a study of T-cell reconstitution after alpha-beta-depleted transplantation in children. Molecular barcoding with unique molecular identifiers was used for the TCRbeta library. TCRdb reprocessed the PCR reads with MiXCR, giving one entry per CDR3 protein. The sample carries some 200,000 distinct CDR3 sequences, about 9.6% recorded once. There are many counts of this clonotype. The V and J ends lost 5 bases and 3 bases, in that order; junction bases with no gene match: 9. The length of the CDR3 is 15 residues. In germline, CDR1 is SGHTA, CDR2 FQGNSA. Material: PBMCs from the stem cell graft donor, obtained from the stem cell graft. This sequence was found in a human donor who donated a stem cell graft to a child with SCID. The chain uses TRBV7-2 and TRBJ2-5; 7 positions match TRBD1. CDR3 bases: TGTGCCAGCAGCCCGACAGGGTGTCCAGAAGAGACCCAGTACTTC. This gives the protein CASSPTGCPEETQYF.